These 9 T cell receptor beta chains were all obtained from the same sample, sequenced in a study of a mutant IDH1 vaccine in newly diagnosed glioma. The table came from immunoSEQ multiplex PCR; TCRdb's copy has only in-frame clones and leaves some out. The sample holds about 82,000 clones, approximately 85% seen once. No antigen is known for these receptors. Time point here: week 23, last vaccination. Doses of 300 ug of mutant IDH1 20-mer peptide were given with topical imiquimod. The sample was PBMCs, taken from a glioma patient whose treatment included an IDH1 peptide vaccine. The receptor set was obtained from a man younger than 45 with glioma. Some clones in this sample may be carry-over from other donors' samples.

Only one count was recorded for this clone. It is unclear where the CDR3 begins or ends on the DNA, so no DNA is shown, and the CDR3 is as TCRdb lists it. This rearrangement joins TRBV4-2 to TRBJ1-4. The CDR3 contains 17 residues when both ends are counted. Looked up from germline, CDR1 is LGHNA and CDR2 is YNFKEQ. The CDR3 here is CASSQDGFGAGQAKLFF.

This chain joins TRBV7-9 and TRBJ2-7, with 7 nucleotides matching TRBD1. Germline V lookup: CDR1 SEHNR, CDR2 FQNEAQ (reference sequence). V dropped 1 base and J dropped 3; count of bases not matched to a gene: 9. This CDR3 has 16 amino acids. CDR3 DNA: TGTGCCAGCAGCTTAGGGACCGGGACAGTTGACTACGAGCAGTACTTC. It specifies CASSLGTGTVDYEQYF.

The rearrangement joins TRBV6-1 to TRBJ2-5; the D gene could be TRBD1 or TRBD2 (5 bases each). This CDR3 contains 14 residues. Germline CDR1 and CDR2: MNHNS and SASEGT. The V gene lost 6 bases and the J gene lost 9 bases, with 20 bases spanning the gap. This CDR3 is CASRDVVGGSAQYF. The CDR3 region has the DNA TGTGCCAGCAGGGACGTTGTTGGGGGATCGGCCCAGTACTTC.

This sequence joins TRBV6-1 and TRBJ1-2, with TRBD1 identical over 7 bases. The J segment lost 5 bases and the V segment lost 7 bases, leaving 7 bases of the junction unmatched. The germline gives CDR1 MNHNS, CDR2 SASEGT. There are 13 residues in the CDR3. Written as DNA, the CDR3 is TGTGCCAGCACGAAGGGGGCGCAGTATGGCTACACCTTC. Encoded protein: CASTKGAQYGYTF.

V usage is TRBV28 and J usage is TRBJ2-7; 7 bases map to TRBD1. CDR1 MDHEN and CDR2 SYDVKM come from the germline V gene. The V and J ends lost 10 bases and 2 bases, in that order; junction bases with no gene match: 8. This CDR3 has 13 amino acids. As DNA, the CDR3 is TGTGCCACCCTGGGACAGACAACCTACGAGCAGTACTTC. It translates to CATLGQTTYEQYF. The full variable domain, its missing parts supplied by reference TRBV28 and TRBJ2-7, is DVKVTQSSRYLVKRTGEKVFLECVQDMDHENMFWYRQDPGLGLRLIYFSYDVKMKEKGDIPEGYSVSREKKERFSLILESASTNQTSMYLCATLGQTTYEQYFGPGTRLTVT.

The rearrangement joins TRBV6-5 to TRBJ2-4; no definite D call. Germline V gene sequence: CDR1 MNHEY, CDR2 SVGAGI. CDR3 length: 13 residues. Trimming took off 8 bases at V and 8 bases at J, with 16 bases between the two ends. The DNA for the CDR3 is TGTGCCAGCCGATCAGGCGCCAGAGACATTCAGTACTTC. It is translated as CASRSGARDIQYF.

The V call is TRBV9, the J call TRBJ1-4, with D uncertain. Germline-derived CDR1 and CDR2 are SGDLS and YYNGEE. The V and J ends lost 4 bases and 4 bases respectively, with 14 bases between them. CDR3 size: 15 residues. DNA of the CDR3: TGTGCCAGCAGCCCGGAGGGCAGACTTAATGAAAAACTGTTTTTT. This encodes CASSPEGRLNEKLFF.

The chain is built from TRBV7-2 and TRBJ2-1, with D possibly called TRBD1 or TRBD2 (5 bases each). This CDR3 is built from 13 residues. V was shortened by 2 bases and J by 9 bases, with 11 bases between the two germline ends. The germline gives CDR1 SGHTA, CDR2 FQGNSA. In DNA, the CDR3 is TGTGCCAGCAGCTTATTCCGGGGCGGTGAGCAGTTCTTC. Its protein is CASSLFRGGEQFF. Filled out from reference TRBV7-2 and TRBJ2-1, the complete variable domain reads GAGVSQSPSNKVTEKGKDVELRCDPISGHTALYWYRQSLGQGLEFLIYFQGNSAPDKSGLPSDRFSAERTGGSVSTLTIQRTQQEDSAVYLCASSLFRGGEQFFGPGTRLTVL.

The V call is TRBV5-1, the J call TRBJ1-2; tentative D call: TRBD1 (5 bases). From germline, CDR1 is SGHRS and CDR2 YFSETQ. V lost 4 bases, J lost 4 bases, and 11 bases lay in between. The CDR3 has 13 residues. The CDR3 coding sequence is TGCGCCAGCAGCCTGGGACGGGGCTATGGCTACACCTTC. Its translation is CASSLGRGYGYTF.